This T cell receptor beta chain was retrieved from a study of T cell changes during pregnancy in multiple sclerosis. Measured with immunoSEQ multiplex PCR; TCRdb has only the in-frame clones, and not every one. The sample has around 52,000 clones; around nine tenths are singletons. V trimming: 7 bases; J trimming: 6 bases; junction bases outside the gene matches: 7. Germline-derived CDR1 and CDR2 are SGHAT and FQNNGV. This CDR3 contains 13 residues. What was sequenced was peripheral blood from another person, used as feeder cells. The chain combines TRBV11-2 with TRBJ2-7; 9 bases fit TRBD1. The TCR comes from a human donor whose cells served as feeder cells for cultures in a pregnancy study. The CDR3 here is CASNPGGQGEQYF. As DNA, the CDR3 is TGTGCCAGCAATCCGGGGGGACAGGGCGAGCAGTACTTC.